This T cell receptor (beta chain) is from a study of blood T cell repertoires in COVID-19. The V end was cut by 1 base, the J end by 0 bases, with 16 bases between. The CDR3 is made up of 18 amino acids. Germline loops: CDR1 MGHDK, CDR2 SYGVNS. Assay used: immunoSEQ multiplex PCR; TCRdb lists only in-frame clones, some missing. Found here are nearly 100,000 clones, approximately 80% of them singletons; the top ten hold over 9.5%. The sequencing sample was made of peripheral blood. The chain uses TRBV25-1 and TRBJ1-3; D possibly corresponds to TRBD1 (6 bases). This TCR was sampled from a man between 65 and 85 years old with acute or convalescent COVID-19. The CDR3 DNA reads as TGTGCCAGCAGTGAATCCCGGGACACCTTCAGCTCTGGAAACACCATATATTTT. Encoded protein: CASSESRDTFSSGNTIYF.